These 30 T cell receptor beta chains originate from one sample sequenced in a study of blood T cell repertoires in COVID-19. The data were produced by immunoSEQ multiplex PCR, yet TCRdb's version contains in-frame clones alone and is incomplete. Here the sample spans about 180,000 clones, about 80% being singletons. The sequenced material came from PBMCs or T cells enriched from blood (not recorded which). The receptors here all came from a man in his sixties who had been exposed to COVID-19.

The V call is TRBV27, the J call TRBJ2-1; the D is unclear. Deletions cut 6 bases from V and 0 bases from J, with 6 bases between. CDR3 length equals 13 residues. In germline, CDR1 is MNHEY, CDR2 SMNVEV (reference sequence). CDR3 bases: TGTGCCAGCAGCTTGAGCTCCTACAATGAGCAGTTCTTC. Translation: CASSLSSYNEQFF.

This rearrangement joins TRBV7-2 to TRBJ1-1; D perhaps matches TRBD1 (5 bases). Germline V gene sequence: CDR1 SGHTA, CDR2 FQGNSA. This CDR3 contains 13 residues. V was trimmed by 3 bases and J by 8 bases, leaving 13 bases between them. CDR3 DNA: TGTGCCAGCAGCTTGGTTGGGGCTGGAGAAGCTTTCTTT. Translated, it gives CASSLVGAGEAFF.

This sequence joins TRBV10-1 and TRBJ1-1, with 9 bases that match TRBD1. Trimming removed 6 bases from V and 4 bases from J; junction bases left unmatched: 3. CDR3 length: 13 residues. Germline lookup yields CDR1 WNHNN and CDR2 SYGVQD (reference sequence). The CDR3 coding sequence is TGCGCCAGCAGGCCGACAGGGGGCACTGAAGCTTTCTTT. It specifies CASRPTGGTEAFF.

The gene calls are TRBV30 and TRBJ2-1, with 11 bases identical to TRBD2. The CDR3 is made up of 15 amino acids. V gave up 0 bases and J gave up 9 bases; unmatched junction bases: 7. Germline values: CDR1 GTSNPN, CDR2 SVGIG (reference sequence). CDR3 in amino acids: CAWSVLAGAVSEQFF. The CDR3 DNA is TGTGCCTGGAGTGTACTAGCGGGAGCGGTTAGTGAGCAGTTCTTC. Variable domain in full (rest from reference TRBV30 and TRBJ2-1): SQTIHQWPATLVQPVGSPLSLECTVEGTSNPNLYWYRQAAGRGLQLLFYSVGIGQISSEVPQNLSASRPQDRQFILSSKKLLLSDSGFYLCAWSVLAGAVSEQFFGPGTRLTVL.

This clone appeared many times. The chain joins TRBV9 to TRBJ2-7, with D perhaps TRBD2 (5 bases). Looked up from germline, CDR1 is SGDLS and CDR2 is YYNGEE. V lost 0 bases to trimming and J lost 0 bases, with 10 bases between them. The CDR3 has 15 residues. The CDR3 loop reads CASSVDLAVSYEQYF. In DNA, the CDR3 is TGTGCCAGCAGCGTAGACCTAGCAGTCTCCTACGAGCAGTACTTC.

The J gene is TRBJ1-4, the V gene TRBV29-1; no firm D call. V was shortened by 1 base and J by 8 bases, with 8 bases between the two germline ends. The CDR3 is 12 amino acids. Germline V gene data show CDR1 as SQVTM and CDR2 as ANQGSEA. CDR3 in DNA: TGCAGCGTTGAAGGGGCAGCCGAAAAACTGTTTTTT. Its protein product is CSVEGAAEKLFF.

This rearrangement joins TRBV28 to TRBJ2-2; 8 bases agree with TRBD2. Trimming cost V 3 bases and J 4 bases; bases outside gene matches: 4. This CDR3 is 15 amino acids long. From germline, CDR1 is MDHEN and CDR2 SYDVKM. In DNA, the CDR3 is TGTGCCAGCAGTTTTCTCCGGGGGGGCACCGGGGAGCTGTTTTTT. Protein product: CASSFLRGGTGELFF.

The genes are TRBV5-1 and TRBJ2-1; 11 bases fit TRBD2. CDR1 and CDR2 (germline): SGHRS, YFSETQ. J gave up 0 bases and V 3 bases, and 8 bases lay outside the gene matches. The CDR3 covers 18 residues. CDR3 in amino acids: CASSSRGTSGHSYNEQFF. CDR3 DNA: TGCGCCAGCAGCTCCAGGGGGACTAGCGGACACTCCTACAATGAGCAGTTCTTC.

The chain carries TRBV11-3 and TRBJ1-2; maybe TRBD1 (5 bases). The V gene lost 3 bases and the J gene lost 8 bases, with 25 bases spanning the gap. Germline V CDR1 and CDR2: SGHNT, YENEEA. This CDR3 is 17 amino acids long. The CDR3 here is CASSFVNQGTAQEGYTF. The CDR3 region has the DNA TGTGCCAGCAGCTTTGTTAACCAAGGGACTGCCCAGGAAGGCTACACCTTC.

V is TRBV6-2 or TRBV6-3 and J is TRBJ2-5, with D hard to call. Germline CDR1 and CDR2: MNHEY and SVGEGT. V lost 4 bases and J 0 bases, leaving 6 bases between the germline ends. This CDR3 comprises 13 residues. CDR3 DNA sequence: TGTGCCAGCAGTTCTACAGACCAAGAGACCCAGTACTTC. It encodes CASSSTDQETQYF.

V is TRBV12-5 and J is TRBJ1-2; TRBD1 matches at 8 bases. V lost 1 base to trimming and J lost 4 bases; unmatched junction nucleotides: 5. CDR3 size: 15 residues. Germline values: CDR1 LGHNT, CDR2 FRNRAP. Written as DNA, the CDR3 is TGTGCTAGTGGTTTGGGACAGGGGAGTCCCTATGGCTACACCTTC. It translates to CASGLGQGSPYGYTF.

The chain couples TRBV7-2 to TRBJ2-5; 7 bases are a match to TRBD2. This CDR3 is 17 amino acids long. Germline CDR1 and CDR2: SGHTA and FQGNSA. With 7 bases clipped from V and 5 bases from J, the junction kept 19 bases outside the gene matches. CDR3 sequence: CASTLSLGGGGEETQYF. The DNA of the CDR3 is TGTGCCAGCACGCTCTCCCTCGGCGGGGGAGGGGAGGAGACCCAGTACTTC.

CDR3 protein: CASSVGPGNQPQHF. The CDR3 DNA sequence: TGTGCCAGCAGCGTAGGCCCAGGGAATCAGCCCCAGCATTTT. The V gene is TRBV9, the J gene TRBJ1-5, with a possible D match to TRBD1 (5 bases). This CDR3 is built from 14 residues. Germline-derived CDR1 and CDR2 are SGDLS and YYNGEE. The ends were cut back, 0 bases at V and 4 bases at J, with 8 bases in the middle. Full variable domain (remainder filled in from reference TRBV9 and TRBJ1-5): DSGVTQTPKHLITATGQRVTLRCSPRSGDLSVYWYQQSLDQGLQFLIQYYNGEERAKGNILERFSAQQFPDLHSELNLSSLELGDSALYFCASSVGPGNQPQHFGDGTRLSIL.

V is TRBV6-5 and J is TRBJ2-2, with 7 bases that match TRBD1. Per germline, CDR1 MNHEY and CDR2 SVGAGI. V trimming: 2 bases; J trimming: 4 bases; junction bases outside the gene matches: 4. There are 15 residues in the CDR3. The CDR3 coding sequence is TGTGCCAGCAGTTACCTTACAGGGGCCACCGGGGAGCTGTTTTTT. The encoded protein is CASSYLTGATGELFF.

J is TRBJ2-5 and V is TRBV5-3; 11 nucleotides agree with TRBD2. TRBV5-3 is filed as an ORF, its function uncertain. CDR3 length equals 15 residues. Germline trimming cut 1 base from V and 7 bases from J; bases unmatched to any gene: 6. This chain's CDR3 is CARSLPTSGRATQYF. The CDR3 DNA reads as TGTGCCAGAAGCTTGCCCACTAGCGGGAGAGCGACCCAGTACTTC.

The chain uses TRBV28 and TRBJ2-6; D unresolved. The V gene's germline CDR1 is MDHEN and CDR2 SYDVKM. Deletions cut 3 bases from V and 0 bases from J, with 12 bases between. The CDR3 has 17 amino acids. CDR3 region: CASSFIGSSSGANVLTF. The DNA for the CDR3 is TGTGCCAGCAGTTTTATCGGTTCCTCCTCTGGGGCCAACGTCCTGACTTTC.

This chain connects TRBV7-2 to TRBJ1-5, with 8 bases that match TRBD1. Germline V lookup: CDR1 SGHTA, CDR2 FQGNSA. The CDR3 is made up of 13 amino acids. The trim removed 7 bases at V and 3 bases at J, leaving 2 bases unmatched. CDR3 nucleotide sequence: TGTGCCAGCACACAGGGGGTCAATCAGCCCCAGCATTTT. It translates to CASTQGVNQPQHF.

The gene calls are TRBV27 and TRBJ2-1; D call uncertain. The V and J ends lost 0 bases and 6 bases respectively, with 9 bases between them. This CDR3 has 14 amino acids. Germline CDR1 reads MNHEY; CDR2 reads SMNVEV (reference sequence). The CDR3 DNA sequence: TGTGCCAGCAGTTTATCTGCGGAGTTCAATGAGCAGTTCTTC. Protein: CASSLSAEFNEQFF.

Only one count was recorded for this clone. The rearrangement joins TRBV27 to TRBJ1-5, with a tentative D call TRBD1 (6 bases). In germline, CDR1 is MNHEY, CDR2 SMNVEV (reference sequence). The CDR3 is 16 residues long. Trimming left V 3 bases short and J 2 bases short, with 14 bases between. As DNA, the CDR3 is TGTGCCAGCAGTTTTCCATCAGCAGGGGGCAATCAGCCCCAGCATTTT. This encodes CASSFPSAGGNQPQHF.

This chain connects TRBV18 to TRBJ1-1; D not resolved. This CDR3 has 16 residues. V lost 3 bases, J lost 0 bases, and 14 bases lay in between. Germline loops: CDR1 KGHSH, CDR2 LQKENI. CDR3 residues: CASSPFPQTMNTEAFF. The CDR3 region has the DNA TGTGCCAGCTCACCGTTCCCACAGACCATGAACACTGAAGCTTTCTTT.

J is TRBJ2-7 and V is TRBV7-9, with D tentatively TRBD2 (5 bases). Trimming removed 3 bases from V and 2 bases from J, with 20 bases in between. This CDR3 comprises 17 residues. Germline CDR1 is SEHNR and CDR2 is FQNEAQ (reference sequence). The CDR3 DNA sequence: TGTGCCAGCAGCTTGCCACCGCTCTTGCGGGCGGCCTACGAGCAGTACTTC. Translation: CASSLPPLLRAAYEQYF.

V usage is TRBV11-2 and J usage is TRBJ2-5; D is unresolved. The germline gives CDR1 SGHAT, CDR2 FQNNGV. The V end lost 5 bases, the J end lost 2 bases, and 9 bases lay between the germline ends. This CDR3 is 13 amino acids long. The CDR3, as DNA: TGTGCCAGCAGCGCTAGTCGGCAAGAGACCCAGTACTTC. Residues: CASSASRQETQYF.

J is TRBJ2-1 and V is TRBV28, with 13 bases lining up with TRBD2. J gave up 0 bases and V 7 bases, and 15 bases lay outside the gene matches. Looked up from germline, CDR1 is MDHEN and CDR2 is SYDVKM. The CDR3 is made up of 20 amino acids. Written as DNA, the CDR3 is TGTGCCAGCAAAAATGCGGGACTAGCGGGGTTCCAAAGCTCCTACAATGAGCAGTTCTTC. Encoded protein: CASKNAGLAGFQSSYNEQFF.

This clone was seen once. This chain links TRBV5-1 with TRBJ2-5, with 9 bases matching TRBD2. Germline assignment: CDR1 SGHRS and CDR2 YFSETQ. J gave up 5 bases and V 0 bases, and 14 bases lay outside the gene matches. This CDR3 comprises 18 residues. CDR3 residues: CASSLGASGTPRVETQYF. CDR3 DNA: TGCGCCAGCAGCTTGGGTGCTAGCGGGACCCCACGGGTCGAGACCCAGTACTTC.

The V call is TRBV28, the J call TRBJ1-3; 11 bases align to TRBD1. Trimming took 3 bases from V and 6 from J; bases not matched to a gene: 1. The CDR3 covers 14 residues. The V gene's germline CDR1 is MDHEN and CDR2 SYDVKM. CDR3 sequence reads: CASSLGQGENTIYF. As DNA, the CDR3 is TGTGCCAGCAGTTTGGGACAGGGGGAAAACACCATATATTTT. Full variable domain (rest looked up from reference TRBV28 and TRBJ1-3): DVKVTQSSRYLVKRTGEKVFLECVQDMDHENMFWYRQDPGLGLRLIYFSYDVKMKEKGDIPEGYSVSREKKERFSLILESASTNQTSMYLCASSLGQGENTIYFGEGSWLTVV.

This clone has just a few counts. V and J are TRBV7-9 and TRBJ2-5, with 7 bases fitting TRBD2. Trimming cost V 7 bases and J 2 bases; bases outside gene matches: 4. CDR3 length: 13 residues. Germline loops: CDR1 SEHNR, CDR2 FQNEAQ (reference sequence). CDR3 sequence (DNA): TGTGCCAGCATCGGTAGCGGGCAAGAGACCCAGTACTTC. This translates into CASIGSGQETQYF.

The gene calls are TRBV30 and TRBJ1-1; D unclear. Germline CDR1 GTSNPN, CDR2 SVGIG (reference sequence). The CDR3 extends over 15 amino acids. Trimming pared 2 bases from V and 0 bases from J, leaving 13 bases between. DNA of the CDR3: TGTGCCTGGAGTTGGAGTCCCAACATGAACACTGAAGCTTTCTTT. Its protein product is CAWSWSPNMNTEAFF.

CDR3 in DNA: TGTGCCACCAGTGACTCCTTTAGATACTACAATGAGCAGTTCTTC. The encoded protein is CATSDSFRYYNEQFF. The chain employs TRBV24-1 and TRBJ2-1; D is ambiguous. The germline gives CDR1 KGHDR, CDR2 SFDVKD. V lost 4 bases, J lost 3 bases, and 12 bases lay in between. The CDR3 length is 15 residues.

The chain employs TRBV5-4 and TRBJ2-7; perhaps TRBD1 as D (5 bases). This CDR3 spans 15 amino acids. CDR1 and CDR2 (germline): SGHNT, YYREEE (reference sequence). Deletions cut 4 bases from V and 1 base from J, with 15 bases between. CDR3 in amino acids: CASSPVGVRSYEQYF. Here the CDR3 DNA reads TGTGCCAGCAGCCCCGTAGGGGTTAGGTCCTACGAGCAGTACTTC.

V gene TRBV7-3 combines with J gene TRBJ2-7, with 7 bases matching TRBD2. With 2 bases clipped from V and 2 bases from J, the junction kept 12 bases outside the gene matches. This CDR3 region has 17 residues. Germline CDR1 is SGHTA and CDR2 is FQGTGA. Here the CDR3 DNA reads TGTGCCAGCAGCTTATCCGGCGGGGCGGGAGTTCCCTACGAGCAGTACTTC. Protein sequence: CASSLSGGAGVPYEQYF.